This TCR beta chain was captured in a study of OX40 agonist ivuxolimab in advanced cancers. Sequenced by immunoSEQ multiplex PCR; TCRdb stores in-frame clones only, minus some. The sample lists 26,000 or so clones, roughly 70% occurring once. Germline V gene sequence: CDR1 MNHNS, CDR2 SASEGT. V dropped 1 base and J dropped 3; count of bases not matched to a gene: 12. This CDR3 comprises 18 residues. The TCR sequence derives from an adult with an advanced solid tumor such as melanoma, head and neck, liver or kidney cancer. The rearrangement links TRBV6-1 to TRBJ2-1; 7 positions agree with TRBD2. The sample consisted of CD4+ or CD8+ T cells sorted from blood, taken in a trial of the OX40 agonist ivuxolimab. The CDR3 here is CASSEVTSRVFNYNEQFF. The CDR3 DNA is TGTGCCAGCAGTGAAGTGACTAGCCGAGTCTTCAACTACAATGAGCAGTTCTTC.